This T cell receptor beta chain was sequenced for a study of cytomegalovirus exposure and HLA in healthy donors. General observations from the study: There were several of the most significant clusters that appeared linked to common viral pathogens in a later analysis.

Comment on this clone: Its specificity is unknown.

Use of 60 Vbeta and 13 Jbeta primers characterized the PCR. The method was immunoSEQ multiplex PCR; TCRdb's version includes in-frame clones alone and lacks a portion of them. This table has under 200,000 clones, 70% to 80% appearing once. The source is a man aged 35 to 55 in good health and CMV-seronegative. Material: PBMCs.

The CDR3 spells CASSLRTGGNTIYF. DNA of the CDR3: TGTGCCAGCAGCTTACGGACAGGTGGAAACACCATATATTTT. The chain uses TRBV7-2 and TRBJ1-3, with 7 bases matching TRBD1. With 2 bases clipped from V and 3 bases from J, the junction kept 1 base outside the gene matches. Germline assignment: CDR1 SGHTA and CDR2 FQGNSA. The CDR3 sequence is 14 residues long.